One TCR beta chain is described in this entry. What it binds is unknown. The table came from immunoSEQ multiplex PCR; TCRdb's copy has only in-frame clones and leaves some out. The table shows about 64,000 clones, with about 73% occurring only once. Before sequencing took place, the ViraFEST assay used viral peptide pools to expand antigen-specific CD4+ T cells. Once cultured for around 11 days, the cells underwent separation to obtain CD4+ T cells. Everyone in the study got two shots of either the BNT162b2 or mRNA-1273 vaccine. The data belong to a study of vaccination effects on CD4 cells after COVID-19. The CDR3 has 13 amino acids. Germline V gives CDR1 MNHEY, CDR2 SVGEGT. V was pared by 6 bases and J by 5 bases, with 13 bases between.

This sequence joins TRBV6-2 or TRBV6-3 and TRBJ2-5; tentative D call: TRBD2 (6 bases). The sample in question was CD4+ T cells from PBMCs cultured with HCoV-OC43 spike peptides, obtained after COVID-19 vaccination. Subset given: HCoV-OC43 spike overlapping peptide pool stimulation. This TCR derives from a human donor who received a COVID-19 vaccine. The CDR3 is CASSRGGVETQYF. The CDR3 coding sequence is TGTGCCAGCAGCCGGGGCGGGGTGGAGACCCAGTACTTC.